The present TCR beta chain was sequenced within a study of naive and memory T cell subsets. Regarding the study as a whole: In CD4 and CD8 cells, diversity dropped from naive through EMRA.

This clonotype was seen ten or more times. Its matching antigen is unknown. The beta constant-region primer was an equimolar mix of two oligonucleotides covering TRBC1 and TRBC2. MiXCR, run by TCRdb on the UMI-ligation and nested PCR reads, gives a single entry per CDR3 protein. In the table there are around 160,000 distinct CDR3 sequences, over 15% of which are singletons. With 9 bases removed from V and 5 bases from J, the gap between germline ends came to 18 bases. The CDR3 has 14 amino acids. Germline-derived CDR1 and CDR2 are LNHDA and SQIVND (reference sequence). The clonotype was recovered from a human donor in good health. This rearrangement joins TRBV19 to TRBJ2-3; a possible D gene is TRBD1 (6 bases). The sample taken for sequencing was naive CD4+ T cells from blood. In DNA, the CDR3 is TGTGCCAGCACTGCACAGGGTCGGGGAGATACGCAGTATTTT. Residues: CASTAQGRGDTQYF.